These 5 T cell receptor beta chains came from one sample sequenced in a study of cytomegalovirus exposure and HLA in healthy donors (dated 2017 in TCRdb). The library was generated by the immunoSEQ multiplex PCR assay. The clones in this table, taken by TCRdb from immuneACCESS, are in-frame only. Not every clone is retained; where verified, under half of the shortfall comes from an unresolved V gene, and the cause of the rest is unknown. The sample includes fewer than 85,000 clones, with approximately 96% observed a single time. The ten top clones hold 1.3% of the sample. Sequencing was done on a sample of PBMCs. The receptors originated from a woman aged 18-35 years in good health and CMV-seronegative.

This sequence joins TRBV10-1 and TRBJ2-5; D is perhaps TRBD1 (6 bases). The CDR3 is 12 residues long. Germline CDR1 reads WNHNN; CDR2 reads SYGVQD (reference sequence). V was cut by 0 bases and J by 10 bases, with 9 bases left in between. The CDR3 protein is CASSESRGDQYF. The CDR3 DNA follows: TGCGCCAGCAGTGAGTCCAGGGGTGACCAGTACTTC.

V is TRBV6-1 and J is TRBJ1-1; D is unclear. The germline V gene encodes CDR1 MNHNS and CDR2 SASEGT. V shed 2 bases and J shed 7 bases, with 23 bases lying between them. CDR3 size: 17 residues. This CDR3 reads CASSEFRLSNQPYEAFF. CDR3 sequence (DNA): TGTGCCAGCAGTGAATTCCGACTGAGCAATCAACCTTATGAAGCTTTCTTT.

V usage is TRBV5-4 and J usage is TRBJ1-2; D is unresolved. The CDR3 runs to 14 residues. Germline V gives CDR1 SGHNT, CDR2 YYREEE (reference sequence). The V gene lost 0 bases and the J gene lost 5 bases, with 11 bases spanning the gap. This chain's CDR3 is CASSLVGLGYGYTF. CDR3 DNA sequence: TGTGCCAGCAGCTTGGTGGGTCTAGGTTATGGCTACACCTTC.

The chain has TRBV18 and TRBJ2-5; 10 bases are shared with TRBD2. The germline gives CDR1 KGHSH, CDR2 LQKENI. The ends lost 4 bases at V and 2 bases at J; junction bases unmatched: 10. The CDR3 has 17 residues. CDR3 sequence reads: CASSLSLAGGLQETQYF. Written as DNA, the CDR3 is TGTGCCAGCTCACTAAGCTTAGCGGGAGGTTTGCAAGAGACCCAGTACTTC.

V usage is TRBV7-2 and J usage is TRBJ1-1, with D perhaps TRBD1 (6 bases). Looked up from germline, CDR1 is SGHTA and CDR2 is FQGNSA. This CDR3 spans 14 amino acids. V lost 5 bases and J 10 bases, leaving 20 bases between the germline ends. DNA of the CDR3: TGTGCCAGCAGCCCTAGACAGGTCTCACGGGCAGCTTTCTTT. It specifies CASSPRQVSRAAFF. Drawing the rest from reference TRBV7-2 and TRBJ1-1, the complete variable domain is GAGVSQSPSNKVTEKGKDVELRCDPISGHTALYWYRQSLGQGLEFLIYFQGNSAPDKSGLPSDRFSAERTGGSVSTLTIQRTQQEDSAVYLCASSPRQVSRAAFFGQGTRLTVV.